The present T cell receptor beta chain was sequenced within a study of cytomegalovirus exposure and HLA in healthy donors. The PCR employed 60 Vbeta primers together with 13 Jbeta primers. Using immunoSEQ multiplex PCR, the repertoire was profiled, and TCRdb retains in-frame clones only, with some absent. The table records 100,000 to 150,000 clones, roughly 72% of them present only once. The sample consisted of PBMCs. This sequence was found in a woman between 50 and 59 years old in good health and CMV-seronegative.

CDR3 residues: CSGGTAGDTEAFF. CDR3 nucleotides: TGCAGCGGTGGGACAGCGGGGGACACTGAAGCTTTCTTT. The rearrangement joins TRBV29-1 to TRBJ1-1; TRBD1 matches at 7 bases. This CDR3 comprises 13 residues. V was pared by 7 bases and J by 3 bases, with 8 bases of the junction left unmatched. The germline CDR1 and CDR2 sequences are SQVTM and ANQGSEA.